The 27 T cell receptor beta chains below come from one sample, sequenced in a study of siplizumab effects on memory and regulatory T cells. Sequencing was performed with immunoSEQ multiplex PCR; in TCRdb, only in-frame clones are kept and a portion is missing. The sample yields 100,000 or so clones, roughly 94% seen once. The sequencing input was Tregs sorted from blood. These receptors were obtained from a human donor in good health.

The V call is TRBV5-1, the J call TRBJ1-2; 7 positions agree with TRBD1. Per the germline V gene, CDR1 is SGHRS and CDR2 is YFSETQ. The CDR3 has 14 amino acids. J gave up 3 bases and V 4 bases, and 6 bases lay outside the gene matches. The CDR3 DNA sequence: TGCGCCAGCAGCATCCAGACAGGGTACTATGGCTACACCTTC. It is translated as CASSIQTGYYGYTF.

This chain uses TRBV25-1 with TRBJ2-1; D is ambiguous. Germline values: CDR1 MGHDK, CDR2 SYGVNS. The ends were cut back, 6 bases at V and 0 bases at J, with 6 bases in the middle. The CDR3 is 13 amino acids. CDR3 bases: TGTGCCAGCAGGGAGAGCTCCTACAATGAGCAGTTCTTC. It is translated as CASRESSYNEQFF.

The chain employs TRBV28 and TRBJ2-7; D gene ambiguous. CDR3 size: 12 residues. Germline V gene lookup returns CDR1 MDHEN and CDR2 SYDVKM. Trimming cost V 6 bases and J 7 bases, with 13 bases left between them. CDR3 DNA sequence: TGTGCCAGCAGGGTAGGGTATACGGAGCAGTACTTC. As protein: CASRVGYTEQYF.

The rearrangement uses TRBV28 and TRBJ2-7, with 10 bases aligning to TRBD2. V lost 2 bases to trimming and J lost 2 bases; unmatched junction nucleotides: 12. The germline V gene has CDR1 MDHEN and CDR2 SYDVKM. CDR3 size: 18 residues. The DNA for the CDR3 is TGTGCCAGCAGTTTACCCCCACTAGCGGGAAAGGCCCCCTACGAGCAGTACTTC. Translation: CASSLPPLAGKAPYEQYF.

This chain uses TRBV6-1 with TRBJ2-3; D possibly corresponds to TRBD2 (5 bases). There are 14 residues in the CDR3. Trimming removed 0 bases at V and 7 bases at J, with 11 bases between. CDR1 is MNHNS and CDR2 is SASEGT in the germline V gene. The CDR3 nucleotides are TGTGCCAGCAGTGAAGCGGGAGTGGTTAATACGCAGTATTTT. This gives the protein CASSEAGVVNTQYF.

V usage is TRBV28 and J usage is TRBJ2-1; D not certain. Trimming cost V 6 bases and J 4 bases, with 10 bases left between them. The CDR3 extends over 13 amino acids. Germline V gene lookup returns CDR1 MDHEN and CDR2 SYDVKM. The CDR3 protein is CASRGMGYNEQFF. Written as DNA, the CDR3 is TGTGCCAGCAGGGGAATGGGGTACAATGAGCAGTTCTTC.

The chain is built from TRBV7-9 and TRBJ1-3; D unresolved. Looked up from germline, CDR1 is SEHNR and CDR2 is FQNEAQ (reference sequence). This CDR3 is 15 amino acids long. V shed 5 bases and J shed 0 bases, with 11 bases lying between them. The CDR3 DNA sequence: TGTGCCAGCAGCCCTAAAGGGATCTCTGGAAACACCATATATTTT. As protein: CASSPKGISGNTIYF.

The chain employs TRBV4-1 and TRBJ2-2; D is perhaps TRBD2 (6 bases). In germline, CDR1 is MGHRA, CDR2 YSYEKL. The germline V and J ends were trimmed by 11 bases and 1 base, with 14 bases remaining between them. CDR3 length: 14 residues. CDR3 sequence: CAGAGSMNTGELFF. CDR3 nucleotides: TGCGCCGGAGCCGGGAGCATGAACACCGGGGAGCTGTTTTTT.

The V and J genes are TRBV4-1 and TRBJ2-7; TRBD1 matches 8 bases. V shed 4 bases, J shed 0 bases, and the junction held 5 bases outside the gene matches. The CDR3 is 15 residues long. The V gene's germline CDR1 is MGHRA and CDR2 YSYEKL. As DNA, the CDR3 is TGCGCCAGCAGCCTGGGGACAGGCTACTCCTACGAGCAGTACTTC. This encodes CASSLGTGYSYEQYF.

The genes are TRBV19 and TRBJ2-7; 8 bases map to TRBD2. Trimming at V came to 4 bases and at J to 6 bases, leaving 14 bases not matched to a gene. Germline assignment: CDR1 LNHDA and CDR2 SQIVND (reference sequence). The CDR3 runs 16 residues. Written as DNA, the CDR3 is TGTGCCAGTAGTACCCGACCGGGACTAGAAATAACCGAGCAGTACTTC. Its translation is CASSTRPGLEITEQYF.

The chain carries TRBV28 and TRBJ2-5, with D possibly matching TRBD2 (5 bases). The CDR3 covers 13 residues. The V end was cut by 3 bases, the J end by 4 bases, with 9 bases between. Germline V gives CDR1 MDHEN, CDR2 SYDVKM. CDR3 sequence (DNA): TGTGCCAGCAGTTTCCTAGCCCGAGAGACCCAGTACTTC. This codes for CASSFLARETQYF.

V gene TRBV10-2 combines with J gene TRBJ2-7; D is perhaps TRBD1 or TRBD2 (5 bases each). CDR1 and CDR2 from the germline V gene are WSHSY and SAAADI. The V and J ends lost 6 bases and 2 bases respectively, with 11 bases between them. The CDR3 has 13 residues. The CDR3 is CASRFEGPYEQYF. The CDR3 nucleotides are TGCGCCAGCAGGTTCGAGGGACCCTACGAGCAGTACTTC.

The V call is TRBV27, the J call TRBJ2-7; 12 bases map to TRBD2. Germline loops: CDR1 MNHEY, CDR2 SMNVEV (reference sequence). Losses at the gene ends were 5 bases for V and 5 bases for J; bases not matched to a gene: 7. The CDR3 length is 15 residues. CDR3 DNA: TGTGCCAGCAGTATAACGGGACTAGCGGGCCACGAGCAGTACTTC. Its protein product is CASSITGLAGHEQYF.

J is TRBJ2-7 and V is TRBV4-1; D may be TRBD1 or TRBD2 (5 bases each). The CDR3 length is 17 residues. V was trimmed by 0 bases and J by 3 bases, leaving 18 bases between them. The germline gives CDR1 MGHRA, CDR2 YSYEKL. Here the CDR3 reads CASSQDTPGRLNYEQYF. CDR3 coding DNA: TGCGCCAGCAGCCAAGATACCCCGGGACGACTTAACTACGAGCAGTACTTC.

The chain is built from TRBV20-1 and TRBJ1-1; D not certain. The germline CDR1 and CDR2 sequences are DFQATT and SNEGSKA (reference sequence). V gave up 6 bases and J gave up 6 bases, with 11 bases separating them. The CDR3 is 11 amino acids. Written as DNA, the CDR3 is TGCAGTGCCGTAGATAATCCTGAAGCTTTCTTT. Encoded protein: CSAVDNPEAFF.

V gene TRBV14 combines with J gene TRBJ2-1, with D maybe TRBD1 (6 bases). V lost 7 bases to trimming and J lost 5 bases, with 24 bases between them. This CDR3 spans 17 amino acids. CDR1 and CDR2 from the germline V gene are SGHDN and FVKESK. CDR3 loop: CASTKVWGRDTHNEQFF. DNA for the CDR3: TGTGCCAGCACCAAGGTTTGGGGTCGGGACACCCACAATGAGCAGTTCTTC.

This chain connects TRBV7-2 to TRBJ2-1; D is unclear. V was trimmed by 1 base and J by 0 bases, leaving 7 bases between them. Germline lookup yields CDR1 SGHTA and CDR2 FQGNSA. The CDR3 covers 15 residues. Written as DNA, the CDR3 is TGTGCCAGCAGCTTAGTCGTTAGCTCCTACAATGAGCAGTTCTTC. Translation gives CASSLVVSSYNEQFF.

This chain joins TRBV5-4 and TRBJ2-2; weak D call: TRBD2 (7 bases). Germline values: CDR1 SGHNT, CDR2 YYREEE (reference sequence). The CDR3 length is 15 residues. V was shortened by 4 bases and J by 6 bases, with 16 bases between the two germline ends. As DNA, the CDR3 is TGTGCCAGCAGCCCCCCCGGGGGGCGGGCCGGGGAGCTGTTTTTT. It is translated as CASSPPGGRAGELFF. The full variable domain, its missing parts supplied by reference TRBV5-4 and TRBJ2-2, is ETGVTQSPTHLIKTRGQQVTLRCSSQSGHNTVSWYQQALGQGPQFIFQYYREEENGRGNFPPRFSGLQFPNYSSELNVNALELDDSALYLCASSPPGGRAGELFFGEGSRLTVL.

In the case of this clone: The same CDR3 also results from other DNA sequences found in this sample. V and J are TRBV5-1 and TRBJ2-3, with 7 bases matching TRBD2. Germline trimming cut 0 bases from V and 2 bases from J; bases unmatched to any gene: 3. The CDR3 length is 15 residues. Germline CDR1 reads SGHRS; CDR2 reads YFSETQ. The CDR3 coding sequence is TGCGCCAGCAGCTTGGCAGCGGGGCCCACAGATACGCAGTATTTT. It encodes CASSLAAGPTDTQYF.

The chain is built from TRBV6-1 and TRBJ1-3; the D is unclear. The CDR3 runs 14 residues. Germline V lookup: CDR1 MNHNS, CDR2 SASEGT. V shed 3 bases and J shed 0 bases, with 6 bases lying between them. The CDR3, as DNA: TGTGCCAGCAGTGAGGCGGTCTCTGGAAACACCATATATTTT. Its protein product is CASSEAVSGNTIYF.

The chain employs TRBV6-1 and TRBJ2-2; D not resolved. Germline-derived CDR1 and CDR2 are MNHNS and SASEGT. The CDR3 sequence is 14 residues long. The V end was cut by 2 bases, the J end by 4 bases, with 8 bases between. The DNA of the CDR3 is TGTGCCAGCAGTGAACTCAGGTTCACCGGGGAGCTGTTTTTT. As protein: CASSELRFTGELFF.

The J gene is TRBJ1-1, the V gene TRBV19, with a tentative D call TRBD1 (5 bases). The CDR3 has 16 residues. The germline V gene has CDR1 LNHDA and CDR2 SQIVND (reference sequence). Trimming removed 4 bases at V and 6 bases at J, with 21 bases between. The CDR3 reads CASSRPILGGYSEAFF. The CDR3 DNA reads TGTGCCAGTAGTAGGCCGATCCTTGGGGGATACTCTGAAGCTTTCTTT.

The chain carries TRBV5-1 and TRBJ2-2; tentatively, D is TRBD1 (6 bases). From germline, CDR1 is SGHRS and CDR2 YFSETQ. CDR3 length equals 13 residues. The germline V and J ends were trimmed by 2 bases and 7 bases, with 9 bases remaining between them. The DNA for the CDR3 is TGCGCCAGCAGCTTAACCAGGGGCGGGGAGCTGTTTTTT. Its translation: CASSLTRGGELFF.

The chain has TRBV5-1 and TRBJ2-1; 12 bases line up with TRBD2. Looked up from germline, CDR1 is SGHRS and CDR2 is YFSETQ. The CDR3 loop spans 17 amino acids. Germline trimming cut 3 bases from V and 0 bases from J; bases unmatched to any gene: 4. CDR3 nucleotide sequence: TGCGCCAGCAGCTATCTAGCGGGAGGGGTCTCCTACAATGAGCAGTTCTTC. Translated: CASSYLAGGVSYNEQFF.

The J gene is TRBJ2-3, the V gene TRBV5-5, with TRBD2 as a possible D gene (5 bases). This CDR3 is 15 amino acids long. V lost 4 bases to trimming and J lost 3 bases, with 15 bases between them. Germline V lookup: CDR1 SGHKS, CDR2 YYEKEE (reference sequence). The CDR3 DNA sequence: TGTGCCAGCAGCCTGGACTCCCTAGGGACAGATACGCAGTATTTT. Amino acids: CASSLDSLGTDTQYF. Based on the CDR3 plus reference TRBV5-5 and TRBJ2-3, the full variable domain is DAGVTQSPTHLIKTRGQQVTLRCSPISGHKSVSWYQQVLGQGPQFIFQYYEKEERGRGNFPDRFSARQFPNYSSELNVNALLLGDSALYLCASSLDSLGTDTQYFGPGTRLTVL.

This chain joins TRBV7-9 and TRBJ2-3; 8 bases are a match to TRBD2. J was trimmed by 4 bases and V by 5 bases; bases with no gene match: 8. Germline CDR1 is SEHNR and CDR2 is FQNEAQ (reference sequence). The CDR3 has 15 residues. This CDR3 reads CASSARAGAADTQYF. CDR3 bases: TGTGCCAGCAGCGCTCGAGCGGGAGCCGCAGATACGCAGTATTTT.

J is TRBJ1-3 and V is TRBV28, with D unresolved. The germline V gene encodes CDR1 MDHEN and CDR2 SYDVKM. There are 13 residues in the CDR3. V was shortened by 7 bases and J by 2 bases, with 9 bases between the two germline ends. The CDR3 sequence: CASNSSPGNTIYF. The CDR3, as DNA: TGTGCCAGCAATTCAAGCCCTGGAAACACCATATATTTT.